This TCR beta chain comes out of a study of CD4 and CD8 cells across lung adenocarcinoma regions. CDR1 and CDR2 (germline): SGHDN, FVKESK. The CDR3 is made up of 20 amino acids. Samples came from patients with localized non-small cell lung adenocarcinoma. Using its own MiXCR run on the PCR reads, TCRdb lists one record per CDR3 protein. The sample yields about 8,500 distinct CDR3 sequences, 35% to 50% seen once. The specimen sequenced was CD4+ T cells from the margin of a lung tumor. The source of this sequence is a female donor with lung adenocarcinoma. The CD4 and CD8 labels of this study may be unreliable. The chain carries TRBV14 and TRBJ2-1; either TRBD1 or TRBD2 may fit D (5 bases each). The tail of the sequence fits TRBJ2-4 better, so the J call may be wrong. CDR3 DNA: TGTGCCAGCAGCCAAGATTTTGGTGACAGAGGGCCCTTAGCCAAAAACATTCAGTACTTC. Protein sequence: CASSQDFGDRGPLAKNIQYF.